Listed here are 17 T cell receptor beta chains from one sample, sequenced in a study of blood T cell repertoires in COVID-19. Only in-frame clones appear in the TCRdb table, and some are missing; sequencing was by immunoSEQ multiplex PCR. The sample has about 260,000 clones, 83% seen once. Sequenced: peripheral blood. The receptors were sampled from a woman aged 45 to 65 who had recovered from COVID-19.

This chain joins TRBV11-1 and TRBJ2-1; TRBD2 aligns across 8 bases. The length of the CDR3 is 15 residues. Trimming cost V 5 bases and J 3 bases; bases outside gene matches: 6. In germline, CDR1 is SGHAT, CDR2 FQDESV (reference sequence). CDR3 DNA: TGTGCCAGCAGCCCTAGCGGGTGGGGCTACAATGAGCAGTTCTTC. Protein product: CASSPSGWGYNEQFF.

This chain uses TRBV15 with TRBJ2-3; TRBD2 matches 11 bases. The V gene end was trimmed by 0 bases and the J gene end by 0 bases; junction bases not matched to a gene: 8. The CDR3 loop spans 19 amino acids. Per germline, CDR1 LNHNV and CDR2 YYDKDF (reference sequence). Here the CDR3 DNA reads TGTGCCACCAGCAGAGATTTGGCTAGCGGGGGGCCTAGCACAGATACGCAGTATTTT. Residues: CATSRDLASGGPSTDTQYF.

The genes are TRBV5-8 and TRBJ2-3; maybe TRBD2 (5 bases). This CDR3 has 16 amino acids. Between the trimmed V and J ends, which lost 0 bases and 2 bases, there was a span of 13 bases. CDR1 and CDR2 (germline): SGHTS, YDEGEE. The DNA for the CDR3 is TGTGCCAGCAGCTTGGGTACTAGTGTCCTCACAGATACGCAGTATTTT. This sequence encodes CASSLGTSVLTDTQYF. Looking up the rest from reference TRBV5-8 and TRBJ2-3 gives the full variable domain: EAGVTQSPTHLIKTRGQQATLRCSPISGHTSVYWYQQALGLGLQFLLWYDEGEERNRGNFPPRFSGRQFPNYSSELNVNALELEDSALYLCASSLGTSVLTDTQYFGPGTRLTVL.

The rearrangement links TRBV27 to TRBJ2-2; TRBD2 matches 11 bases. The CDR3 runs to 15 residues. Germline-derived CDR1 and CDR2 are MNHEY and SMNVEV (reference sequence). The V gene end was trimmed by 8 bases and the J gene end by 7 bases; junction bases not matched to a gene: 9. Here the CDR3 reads CASARGSGGVGELFF. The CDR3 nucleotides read TGTGCCAGCGCCCGGGGTAGCGGGGGGGTCGGGGAGCTGTTTTTT.

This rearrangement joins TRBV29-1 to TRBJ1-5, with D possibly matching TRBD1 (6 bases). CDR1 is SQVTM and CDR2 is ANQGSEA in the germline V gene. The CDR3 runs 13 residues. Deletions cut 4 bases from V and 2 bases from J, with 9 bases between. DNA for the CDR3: TGCAGCGTTGGGACAGAGGGCAATCAGCCCCAGCATTTT. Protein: CSVGTEGNQPQHF.

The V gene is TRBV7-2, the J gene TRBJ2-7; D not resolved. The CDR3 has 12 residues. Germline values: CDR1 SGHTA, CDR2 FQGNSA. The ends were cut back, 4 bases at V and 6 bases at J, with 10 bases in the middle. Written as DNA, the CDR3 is TGTGCCAGCAGCTCGGTATATGGCGAGCAGTACTTC. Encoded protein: CASSSVYGEQYF.

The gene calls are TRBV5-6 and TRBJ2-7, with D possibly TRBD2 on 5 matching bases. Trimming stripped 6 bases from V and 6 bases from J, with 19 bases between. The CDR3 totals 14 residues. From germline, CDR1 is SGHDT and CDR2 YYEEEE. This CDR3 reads CASNPSGRLGEQYF. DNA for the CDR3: TGTGCCAGCAACCCGTCGGGGAGACTCGGCGAGCAGTACTTC. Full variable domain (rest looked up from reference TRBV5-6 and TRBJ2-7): DAGVTQSPTHLIKTRGQQVTLRCSPKSGHDTVSWYQQALGQGPQFIFQYYEEEERQRGNFPDRFSGHQFPNYSSELNVNALLLGDSALYLCASNPSGRLGEQYFGPGTRLTVT.

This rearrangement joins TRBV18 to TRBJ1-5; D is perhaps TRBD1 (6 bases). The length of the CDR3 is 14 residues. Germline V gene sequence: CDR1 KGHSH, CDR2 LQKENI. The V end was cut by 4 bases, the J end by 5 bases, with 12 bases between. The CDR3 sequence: CASSLNRDDQPQHF. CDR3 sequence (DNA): TGTGCCAGCTCACTGAACAGGGATGATCAGCCCCAGCATTTT.

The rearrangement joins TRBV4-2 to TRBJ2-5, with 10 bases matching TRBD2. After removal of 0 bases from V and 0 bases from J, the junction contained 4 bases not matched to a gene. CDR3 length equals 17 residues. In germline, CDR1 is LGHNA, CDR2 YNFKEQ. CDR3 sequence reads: CASSQDPGLADQETQYF. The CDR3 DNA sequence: TGTGCCAGCAGCCAAGATCCAGGACTAGCGGACCAAGAGACCCAGTACTTC.

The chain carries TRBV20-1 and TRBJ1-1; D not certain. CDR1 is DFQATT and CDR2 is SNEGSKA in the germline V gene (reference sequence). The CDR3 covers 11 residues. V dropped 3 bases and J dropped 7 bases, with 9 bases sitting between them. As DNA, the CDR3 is TGCAGTGCTAGTCACCCCTATGAAGCTTTCTTT. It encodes CSASHPYEAFF.

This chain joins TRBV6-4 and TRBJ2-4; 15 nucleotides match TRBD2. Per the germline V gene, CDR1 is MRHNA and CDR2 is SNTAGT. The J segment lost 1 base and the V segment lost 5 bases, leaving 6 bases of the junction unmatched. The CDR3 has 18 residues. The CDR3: CASSLGLAGGGAKNIQYF. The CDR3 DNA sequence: TGTGCCAGCAGTTTGGGACTAGCGGGGGGCGGGGCCAAAAACATTCAGTACTTC.

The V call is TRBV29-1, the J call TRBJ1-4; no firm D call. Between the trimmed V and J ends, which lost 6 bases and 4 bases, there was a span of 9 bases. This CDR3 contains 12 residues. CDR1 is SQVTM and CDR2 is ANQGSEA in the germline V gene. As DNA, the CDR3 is TGCAGCGTCCGGAGTGGTAATGAAAAACTGTTTTTT. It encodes CSVRSGNEKLFF.

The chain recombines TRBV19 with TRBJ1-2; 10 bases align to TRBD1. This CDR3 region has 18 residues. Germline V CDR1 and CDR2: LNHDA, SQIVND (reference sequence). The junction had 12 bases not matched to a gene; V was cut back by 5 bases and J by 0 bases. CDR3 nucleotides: TGTGCCAGTAGTCCCGGGACAGGGGCCTCGTTAGCTAACTATGGCTACACCTTC. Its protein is CASSPGTGASLANYGYTF.

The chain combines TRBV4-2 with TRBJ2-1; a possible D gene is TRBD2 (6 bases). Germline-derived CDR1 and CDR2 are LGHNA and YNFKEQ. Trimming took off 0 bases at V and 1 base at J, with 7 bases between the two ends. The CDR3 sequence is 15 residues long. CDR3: CASSQDRESYNEQFF. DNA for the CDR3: TGTGCCAGCAGCCAAGACCGGGAGTCCTACAATGAGCAGTTCTTC.

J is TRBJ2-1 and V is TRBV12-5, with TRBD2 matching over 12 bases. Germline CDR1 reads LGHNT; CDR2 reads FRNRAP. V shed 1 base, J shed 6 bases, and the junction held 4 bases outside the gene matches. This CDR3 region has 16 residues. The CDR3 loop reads CASGLERTSGINEQFF. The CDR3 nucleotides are TGTGCTAGTGGTTTGGAGAGGACTAGCGGGATCAATGAGCAGTTCTTC.

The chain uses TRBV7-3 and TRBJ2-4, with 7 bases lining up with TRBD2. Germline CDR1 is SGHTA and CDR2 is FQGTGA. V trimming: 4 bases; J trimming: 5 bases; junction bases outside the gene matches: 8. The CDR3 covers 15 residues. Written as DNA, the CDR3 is TGTGCCAGCAGCTCGGCCGGGACTACGGAAAACATTCAGTACTTC. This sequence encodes CASSSAGTTENIQYF.

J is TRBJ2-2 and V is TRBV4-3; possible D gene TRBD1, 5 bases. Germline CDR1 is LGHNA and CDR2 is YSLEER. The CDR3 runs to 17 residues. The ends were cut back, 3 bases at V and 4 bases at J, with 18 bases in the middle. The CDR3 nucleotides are TGCGCCAGCAGCCAGTGGTCCCAGGGAAGGTTCACCGGGGAGCTGTTTTTT. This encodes CASSQWSQGRFTGELFF.